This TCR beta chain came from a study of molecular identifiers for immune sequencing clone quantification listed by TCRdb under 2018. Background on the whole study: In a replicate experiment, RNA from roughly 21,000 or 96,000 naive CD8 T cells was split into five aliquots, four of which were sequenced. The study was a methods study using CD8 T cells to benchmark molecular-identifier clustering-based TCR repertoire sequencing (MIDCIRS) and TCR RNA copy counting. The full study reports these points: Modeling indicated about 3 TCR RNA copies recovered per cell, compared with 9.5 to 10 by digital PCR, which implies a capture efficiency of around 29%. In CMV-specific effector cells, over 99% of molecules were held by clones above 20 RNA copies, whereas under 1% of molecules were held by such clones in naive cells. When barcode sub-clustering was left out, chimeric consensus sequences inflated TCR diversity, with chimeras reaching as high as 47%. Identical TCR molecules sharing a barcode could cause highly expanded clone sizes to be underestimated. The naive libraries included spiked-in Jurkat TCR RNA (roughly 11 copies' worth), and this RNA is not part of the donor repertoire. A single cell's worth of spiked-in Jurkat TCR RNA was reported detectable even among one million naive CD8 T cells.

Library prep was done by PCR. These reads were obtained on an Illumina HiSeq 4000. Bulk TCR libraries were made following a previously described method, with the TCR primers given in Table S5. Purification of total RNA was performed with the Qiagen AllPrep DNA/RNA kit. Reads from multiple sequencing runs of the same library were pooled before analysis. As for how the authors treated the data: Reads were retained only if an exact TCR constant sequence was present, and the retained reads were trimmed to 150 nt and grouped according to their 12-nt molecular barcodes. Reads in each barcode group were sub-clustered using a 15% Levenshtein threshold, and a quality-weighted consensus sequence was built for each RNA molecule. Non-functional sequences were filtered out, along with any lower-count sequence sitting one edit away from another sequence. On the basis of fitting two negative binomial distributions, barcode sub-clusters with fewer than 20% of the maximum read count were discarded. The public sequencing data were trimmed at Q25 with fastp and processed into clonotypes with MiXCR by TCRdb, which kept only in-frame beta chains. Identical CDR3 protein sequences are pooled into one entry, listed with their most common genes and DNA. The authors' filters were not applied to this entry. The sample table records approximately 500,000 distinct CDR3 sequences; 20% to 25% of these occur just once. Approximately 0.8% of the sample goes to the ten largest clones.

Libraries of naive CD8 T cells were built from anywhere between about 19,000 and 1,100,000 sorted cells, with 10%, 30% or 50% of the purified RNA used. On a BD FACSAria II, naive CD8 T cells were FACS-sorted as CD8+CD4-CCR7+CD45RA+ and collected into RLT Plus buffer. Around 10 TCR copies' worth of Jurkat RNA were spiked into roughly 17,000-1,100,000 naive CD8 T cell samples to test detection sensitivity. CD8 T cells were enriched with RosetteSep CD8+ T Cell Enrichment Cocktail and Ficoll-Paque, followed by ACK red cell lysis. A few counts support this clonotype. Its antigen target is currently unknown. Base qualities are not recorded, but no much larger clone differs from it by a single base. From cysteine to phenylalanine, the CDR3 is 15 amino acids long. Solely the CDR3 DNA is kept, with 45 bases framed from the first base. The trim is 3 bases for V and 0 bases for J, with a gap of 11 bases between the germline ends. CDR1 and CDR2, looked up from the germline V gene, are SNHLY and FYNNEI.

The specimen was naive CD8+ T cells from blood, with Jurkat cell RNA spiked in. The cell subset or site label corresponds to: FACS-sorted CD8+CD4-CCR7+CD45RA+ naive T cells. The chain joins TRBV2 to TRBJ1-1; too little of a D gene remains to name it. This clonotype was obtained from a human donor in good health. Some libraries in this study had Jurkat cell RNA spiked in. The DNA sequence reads TGTGCCAGCAGTGACGGATCGAGGATGAACACTGAAGCTTTCTTT. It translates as CASSDGSRMNTEAFF.